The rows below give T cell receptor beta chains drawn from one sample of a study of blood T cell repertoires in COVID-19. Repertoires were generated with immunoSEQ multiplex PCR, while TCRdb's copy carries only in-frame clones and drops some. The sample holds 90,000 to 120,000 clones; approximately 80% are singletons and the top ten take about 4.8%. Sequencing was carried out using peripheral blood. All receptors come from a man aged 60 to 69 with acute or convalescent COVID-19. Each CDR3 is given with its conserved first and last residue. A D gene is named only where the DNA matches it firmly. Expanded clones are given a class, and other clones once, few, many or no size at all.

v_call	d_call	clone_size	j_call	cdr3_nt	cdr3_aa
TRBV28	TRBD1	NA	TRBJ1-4	TGTGCCACCCTCCGGGACAGTAATGAAAAACTGTTTTTT	CATLRDSNEKLFF
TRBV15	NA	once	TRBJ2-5	TGTGCCACCAGCAGAGACAACCAAGAGACCCAGTACTTC	CATSRDNQETQYF
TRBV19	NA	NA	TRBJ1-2	TGTGCCAGTAGTATCGCTTCTAGGATGAATGGCTACACCTTC	CASSIASRMNGYTF
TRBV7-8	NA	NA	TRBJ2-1	TGTGCCAGCAGTCTAGGGGGAGCGGGGTCATCCTACAATGAGCAGTTCTTC	CASSLGGAGSSYNEQFF
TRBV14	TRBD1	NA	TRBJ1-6	TGTGCCAGCAGCCAGATGGGACAGGCAAATTCACCCCTCCACTTT	CASSQMGQANSPLHF
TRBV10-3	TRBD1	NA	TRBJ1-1	TGTGCCATCAGGGGACAGCCGAACACTGAAGCTTTCTTT	CAIRGQPNTEAFF
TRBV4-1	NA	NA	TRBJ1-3	TGCGCCAGCAGCCAAGCCCGTTGGGCGGCAGGGACAAACTCTGGAAACACCATATATTTT	CASSQARWAAGTNSGNTIYF
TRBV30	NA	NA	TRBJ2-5	TGTGCCTGGAGTGGGGGTAGGGGCCAAAGTGAGACCCAGTACTTC	CAWSGGRGQSETQYF
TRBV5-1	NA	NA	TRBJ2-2	TGCGCCAGCAGCTTACGTTTAGCCGGGGAGCTGTTTTTT	CASSLRLAGELFF
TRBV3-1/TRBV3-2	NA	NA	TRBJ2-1	TGTGCCAGCAGCCAAGATGTTAACAGTTACAATGAGCAGTTCTTC	CASSQDVNSYNEQFF
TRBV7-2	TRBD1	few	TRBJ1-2	TGTGCCAGCAGCTCCATATTCGGGACAGTGGGCTATGGCTACACCTTC	CASSSIFGTVGYGYTF
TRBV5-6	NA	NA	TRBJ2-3	TGTGCCAGCAGGCGGAGGGGAAAGAGGGTGGGAGATACGCAGTATTTT	CASRRRGKRVGDTQYF
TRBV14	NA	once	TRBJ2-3	TGTGCCAGCGCCGATGGCGGGGCTATCACAGATACGCAGTATTTT	CASADGGAITDTQYF
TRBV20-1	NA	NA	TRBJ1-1	TGCAGTGCTAGAGGTAATGAAGCTTTCTTT	CSARGNEAFF
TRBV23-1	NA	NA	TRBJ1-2	TGCGCCAGCAGTTCACAGGAGTATGGCTACACCTTC	CASSSQEYGYTF
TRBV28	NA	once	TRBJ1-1	TGTGCCAGCAGCGTGGCAGGGGCGAATGGCCCTGAAGCTTTCTTT	CASSVAGANGPEAFF
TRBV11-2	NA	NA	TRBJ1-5	TGTGCCAGCAGCCCAGGTGGGGGCCACAATCAGCCCCAGCATTTT	CASSPGGGHNQPQHF